This T cell receptor (beta chain) appears in the sequencing data of a study of T cell changes during pregnancy in multiple sclerosis. CDR1 and CDR2 from the germline V gene are SQVTM and ANQGSEA. The CDR3 spans 11 residues. Trimming pared 7 bases from V and 8 bases from J, leaving 14 bases between. Here immunoSEQ multiplex PCR was the method, and the copy in TCRdb shows in-frame clones only, minus some. The data contain more than 40,000 clones, 85% to 95% of them seen just once; the ten biggest clones take up just under 0.6%. The count of this clone is one. The rearrangement joins TRBV29-1 to TRBJ1-1; D possibly corresponds to TRBD1 (5 bases). This sample comprised CD4+ T cells from peripheral blood mononuclear cells, obtained in the second trimester of pregnancy. The receptor's source is a female donor with multiple sclerosis, enrolled in a pregnancy study. The CDR3 nucleotides are TGCAGCGGGGAAGGAAACAGGGAAGCTTTCTTT. It specifies CSGEGNREAFF. Full variable domain (remainder filled in from reference TRBV29-1 and TRBJ1-1): SAVISQKPSRDICQRGTSLTIQCQVDSQVTMMFWYRQQPGQSLTLIATANQGSEATYESGFVIDKFPISRPNLTFSTLTVSNMSPEDSSIYLCSGEGNREAFFGQGTRLTVV.